This T cell receptor beta chain was recorded in a study of T cells after yellow fever vaccination. The CDR3 is 15 residues long. CDR1 and CDR2 from the germline V gene are MGHRA and YSYEKL. Trimming pared 2 bases from V and 4 bases from J, leaving 12 bases between. Each CDR3 protein gets one entry after TCRdb re-called the 5' RACE reads with MiXCR. The sample lists about 53,000 distinct CDR3 sequences, approximately 5.7% occurring once. The clonotype originates from a man between 18 and 29 years old who received the YFV17D yellow fever vaccine. This chain connects TRBV4-1 to TRBJ1-5, with D unclear. Sample: PBMCs, either bulk or a sorted T-cell subset (CD4+, CD8+, memory, or dextramer-sorted; not recorded which), taken on the day of the yellow fever booster vaccination. CDR3 region: CASSQYLSGNQPQHF. Here the CDR3 DNA reads TGCGCCAGCAGCCAATACCTGTCCGGGAATCAGCCCCAGCATTTT.